Each of the 4 T cell receptor beta chains below was sequenced from the same sample in a study of low-dose radiotherapy and immunotherapy resistance in tumors. Gene-specific TRAV and TRBV primers were used for first-strand cDNA, covering alpha and beta chains. Amplification of TCRs used a constant-region primer and V-primer adapter for about 21 PCR cycles. Each CDR3 protein gets one entry after TCRdb re-called the reads with MiXCR. The profile shows roughly 9,500 distinct CDR3 sequences, 69% of them singletons. The source is a human donor with advanced metastatic prostate, ovarian, gallbladder or colorectal cancer (not recorded which). This table probably holds off-target reads from a library built for another chain.

The chain is built from TRBV28 and TRBJ2-3; maybe TRBD1 (6 bases). The germline V gene encodes CDR1 MDHEN and CDR2 SYDVKM. This CDR3 is built from 15 residues. V dropped 4 bases and J dropped 2 bases, with 13 bases sitting between them. DNA of the CDR3: TGTGCCAGCAGTTCCTCCGGGACAACCACAGATACGCAGTATTTT. It translates to CASSSSGTTTDTQYF.

This clonotype has a single count. This rearrangement joins TRBV20-1 to TRBJ2-7, with D maybe TRBD1 (6 bases). The V gene's germline CDR1 is DFQATT and CDR2 SNEGSKA (reference sequence). The CDR3 runs to 13 residues. The V end lost 6 bases, the J end lost 2 bases, and 14 bases lay between the germline ends. Written as DNA, the CDR3 is TGCAGTGCCTACCGGGACACCACCTACGAGCAGTACTTC. It specifies CSAYRDTTYEQYF.

This chain uses TRBV3-1 with TRBJ2-6; D might be TRBD1 or TRBD2, each matching 5 bases. In germline, CDR1 is LGHDT, CDR2 YNNKEL (reference sequence). Trimming stripped 1 base from V and 0 bases from J, with 10 bases between. The CDR3 spans 17 residues. The CDR3 loop reads CASSQVGTSSGANVLTF. Written as DNA, the CDR3 is TGTGCCAGCAGCCAAGTAGGGACGAGCTCTGGGGCCAACGTCCTGACTTTC.

The chain employs TRBV29-1 and TRBJ2-7, with D unresolved. V dropped 1 base and J dropped 2 bases, with 6 bases sitting between them. This CDR3 has 12 amino acids. CDR1 and CDR2 from the germline V gene are SQVTM and ANQGSEA. For the CDR3, the DNA is TGCAGCGTTGAAGGGGATCCCTACGAGCAGTACTTC. Protein: CSVEGDPYEQYF.